Each of the 30 T cell receptor beta chains below was sequenced from the same sample in a study of Tregs in tolerant kidney transplant recipients. Sequencing used immunoSEQ multiplex PCR; TCRdb keeps in-frame clones, though not all of them. This sample has around 61,000 clones, with around 87% found just once. Related graft donors supplied nonmyeloablative bone marrow transplants, and mixed chimerism was transient. Sample: CD4+ T cells from blood (PBMCs), taken 6 months after the transplant. The receptors shown here come from a human patient who received a combined kidney and bone marrow transplant. Some T cells may trace back to the graft donor.

The rearrangement joins TRBV14 to TRBJ2-7; 8 positions agree with TRBD1. This CDR3 region has 16 residues. Germline loops: CDR1 SGHDN, CDR2 FVKESK. Trimming at V came to 1 base and at J to 4 bases, leaving 9 bases not matched to a gene. The CDR3 sequence is CASSQAAWQGAYEQYF. The DNA for the CDR3 is TGTGCCAGCAGCCAAGCGGCTTGGCAGGGGGCTTACGAGCAGTACTTC.

This clone has just one count. V gene TRBV30 combines with J gene TRBJ2-7; D ambiguous. CDR3 length equals 13 residues. The germline V and J ends were trimmed by 3 bases and 6 bases, with 15 bases remaining between them. Germline V lookup: CDR1 GTSNPN, CDR2 SVGIG (reference sequence). CDR3 coding DNA: TGTGCCTGGAGCGGTGGTCGAGTTGCCGAGCAGTACTTC. Translation gives CAWSGGRVAEQYF.

On this clone: An end of the junction does not agree with germline; a read error may underlie this. The chain joins TRBV4-2 to TRBJ1-5, with TRBD1 identical over 7 bases. The CDR3 covers 15 residues. Per germline, CDR1 LGHNA and CDR2 YNFKEQ. The CDR3: CASSQDVMRGGASVF. The CDR3 nucleotides read TGTGCCAGCAGCCAAGATGTTATGAGAGGGGGCGCCTCGGTTTTT.

This chain links TRBV7-2 with TRBJ2-3; D is perhaps TRBD1 (7 bases). This CDR3 is 19 amino acids long. Trimming removed 5 bases from V and 4 bases from J, with 28 bases in between. CDR1 SGHTA and CDR2 FQGNSA come from the germline V gene. CDR3 DNA sequence: TGTGCCAGCAGCCCTCGCAGGGGGGCGAGTGGAATAGTCCCAGATACGCAGTATTTT. This gives the protein CASSPRRGASGIVPDTQYF.

This clone was counted between two and nine times. The genes are TRBV27 and TRBJ1-4; 9 nucleotides agree with TRBD1. With V trimmed by 5 bases and J by 9 bases, 10 bases remained unmatched. The germline V gene encodes CDR1 MNHEY and CDR2 SMNVEV (reference sequence). The CDR3 has 15 amino acids. In DNA form, the CDR3 reads TGTGCCAGCAGTGATCCCAGTGGGACAGGGCAAAAACTGTTTTTT. Its translation is CASSDPSGTGQKLFF.

V usage is TRBV30 and J usage is TRBJ1-2; D is uncertain. V was trimmed by 2 bases and J by 5 bases, leaving 24 bases between them. CDR1 GTSNPN and CDR2 SVGIG come from the germline V gene (reference sequence). The length of the CDR3 is 17 residues. The CDR3 coding sequence is TGTGCCTGGAGTCCTCGTGCTAGGCCCGGGTATTCGTATGGCTACACCTTC. Amino acid sequence: CAWSPRARPGYSYGYTF.

The rearrangement links TRBV7-2 to TRBJ2-7, with TRBD1 matching over 10 bases. CDR1 is SGHTA, CDR2 FQGNSA, per germline. The CDR3 totals 16 residues. The J segment lost 4 bases and the V segment lost 4 bases, leaving 10 bases of the junction unmatched. CDR3 residues: CASSSHLTGGGYEQYF. The CDR3 DNA reads TGTGCCAGCAGCTCCCACTTGACAGGGGGCGGGTACGAGCAGTACTTC.

The chain links TRBV27 to TRBJ1-3; D is perhaps TRBD1 (6 bases). Trimming shortened V by 2 bases and J by 2 bases, and 7 bases separated the two germline ends. The CDR3 runs to 14 residues. Germline CDR1 is MNHEY and CDR2 is SMNVEV (reference sequence). CDR3 sequence: CASSLQGPGNTIYF. The CDR3 DNA sequence: TGTGCCAGCAGTTTACAGGGGCCTGGAAACACCATATATTTT.

This chain links TRBV2 with TRBJ2-5; 8 nucleotides match TRBD1. V lost 6 bases and J lost 3; bases outside the gene matches: 6. This CDR3 has 14 residues. Germline V gene data show CDR1 as SNHLY and CDR2 as FYNNEI. The CDR3 loop is CASSRDRMKETQYF. The CDR3 nucleotides are TGTGCCAGCAGCAGGGACAGGATGAAAGAGACCCAGTACTTC.

The gene calls are TRBV25-1 and TRBJ2-7; the D gene is possibly TRBD2 (6 bases). Germline V CDR1 and CDR2: MGHDK, SYGVNS. This CDR3 is 12 amino acids long. The V end was cut by 5 bases, the J end by 2 bases, with 7 bases between. CDR3 sequence (DNA): TGTGCCAGCAGTCCGGGGGCCTACGAGCAGTACTTC. It encodes CASSPGAYEQYF.

On this clone itself: Other DNA sequences in this specimen translate into the identical CDR3. This sequence joins TRBV14 and TRBJ1-6; D gene ambiguous. This CDR3 region has 18 residues. Per germline, CDR1 SGHDN and CDR2 FVKESK. V lost 0 bases and J lost 5, with 17 bases in between. CDR3 nucleotides: TGTGCCAGCAGCCAAGATGGTAGGCGAGGAGTCGATAATTCACCCCTCCACTTT. The encoded protein is CASSQDGRRGVDNSPLHF. Looking up the rest from reference TRBV14 and TRBJ1-6 gives the full variable domain: EAGVTQFPSHSVIEKGQTVTLRCDPISGHDNLYWYRRVMGKEIKFLLHFVKESKQDESGMPNNRFLAERTGGTYSTLKVQPAELEDSGVYFCASSQDGRRGVDNSPLHFGNGTRLTVT.

The chain combines TRBV11-3 with TRBJ2-1; weak D call: TRBD2 (6 bases). The germline gives CDR1 SGHNT, CDR2 YENEEA. The CDR3 runs to 15 residues. V was clipped by 1 base and J by 2 bases, with 9 bases between them. CDR3 amino acids: CASSLGGVTYNEQFF. In DNA, the CDR3 is TGTGCCAGCAGCTTAGGGGGGGTAACCTACAATGAGCAGTTCTTC.

This chain connects TRBV4-3 to TRBJ2-1; TRBD1 agrees at 8 bases. The CDR3 consists of 13 residues. Germline V gives CDR1 LGHNA, CDR2 YSLEER. The junction had 8 bases not matched to a gene; V was cut back by 8 bases and J by 8 bases. For the CDR3, the DNA is TGCGCCAGCGGGCAGGGGGCATCGTATGAGCAGTTCTTC. Amino acid sequence: CASGQGASYEQFF.

This sequence joins TRBV5-6 and TRBJ1-1; 8 bases are shared with TRBD1. Germline loops: CDR1 SGHDT, CDR2 YYEEEE. The CDR3 has 13 residues. J lost 11 bases, V lost 0 bases, and 6 bases had no gene match. This chain's CDR3 is CASSLAGRGRAFF. For the CDR3, the DNA is TGTGCCAGCAGCTTGGCCGGCAGGGGGCGGGCTTTCTTT.

This clone was seen a single time. The V call is TRBV5-1, the J call TRBJ1-4, with a tentative D call TRBD1 (6 bases). The CDR3 runs 17 residues. CDR1 SGHRS and CDR2 YFSETQ come from the germline V gene. Trimming left V 0 bases short and J 5 bases short, with 17 bases between. DNA for the CDR3: TGCGCCAGCAGCTTGGTTTCGGGGGGCCGGAAGAATGAAAAACTGTTTTTT. Translation gives CASSLVSGGRKNEKLFF.

V usage is TRBV9 and J usage is TRBJ1-2, with D possibly matching TRBD1 (5 bases). The CDR3 sequence is 14 residues long. The V end lost 2 bases, the J end lost 3 bases, and 11 bases lay between the germline ends. Germline V gene data show CDR1 as SGDLS and CDR2 as YYNGEE. In DNA form, the CDR3 reads TGTGCCAGCAGCGTGGACATTTGGGACTATGGCTACACCTTC. Amino acids: CASSVDIWDYGYTF.

The chain links TRBV19 to TRBJ2-1; no clear D. The ends were cut back, 5 bases at V and 9 bases at J, with 17 bases in the middle. This CDR3 is 14 amino acids long. Germline values: CDR1 LNHDA, CDR2 SQIVND (reference sequence). The CDR3 reads CASSVSPVSSEQFF. In nucleotides, the CDR3 is TGTGCCAGTAGTGTTTCACCTGTGAGCTCTGAGCAGTTCTTC.

The rearrangement uses TRBV11-3 and TRBJ2-5; 11 nucleotides match TRBD2. The end of the DNA aligns better with TRBJ2-7, so the J call may be wrong. The CDR3 is 16 amino acids. Germline lookup yields CDR1 SGHNT and CDR2 YENEEA. The CDR3 region is CASGGGLADSSYEQYF. CDR3 in DNA: TGTGCCAGCGGTGGGGGACTAGCGGATTCCTCCTACGAGCAGTACTTC.

This clone has only one observation. CDR3 in DNA: TGTGCCAGCAGCACCTACAATGAGCAGTTCTTC. Its protein product is CASSTYNEQFF. The J gene is TRBJ2-1, the V gene TRBV6-6; D remains unclear. The V end was cut by 6 bases, the J end by 2 bases, with 2 bases between. This CDR3 is 11 amino acids long. Per the germline V gene, CDR1 is MNHNY and CDR2 is SVGAGI (reference sequence).

This chain uses TRBV11-2 with TRBJ2-7; TRBD1 matches 12 bases. With 6 bases clipped from V and 7 bases from J, the junction kept 4 bases outside the gene matches. Germline CDR1 is SGHAT and CDR2 is FQNNGV. The CDR3 sequence is 13 residues long. This CDR3 reads CASSRDRGQEQYF. As DNA, the CDR3 is TGTGCCAGCAGTCGGGACAGGGGGCAAGAGCAGTACTTC.

CDR3 sequence (DNA): TGTGCCAGCAGCTTCGGCCTAGCGGGGCTAGGCGGGGAGCTGTTTTTT. Translating it yields CASSFGLAGLGGELFF. V gene TRBV7-2 combines with J gene TRBJ2-2; TRBD2 aligns across 9 bases. The CDR3 consists of 16 residues. Trimming took 3 bases from V and 7 from J; bases not matched to a gene: 9. CDR1 and CDR2 (germline): SGHTA, FQGNSA.

V gene TRBV5-6 combines with J gene TRBJ2-2; the D gene is possibly TRBD1 (5 bases). The germline gives CDR1 SGHDT, CDR2 YYEEEE. This CDR3 region has 14 residues. Trimming pared 2 bases from V and 2 bases from J, leaving 7 bases between. DNA of the CDR3: TGTGCCAGCAGCTTTTGGGGCAACACCGGGGAGCTGTTTTTT. This encodes CASSFWGNTGELFF.

This sequence joins TRBV7-3 and TRBJ2-5, with D possibly matching TRBD2 (6 bases). Germline assignment: CDR1 SGHTA and CDR2 FQGTGA. Trimming took 5 bases from V and 5 from J, leaving 15 bases between them. CDR3 size: 14 residues. Written as DNA, the CDR3 is TGTGCCAGCAGCCCCCTCCGGGGGTCGGAGACCCAGTACTTC. Residues: CASSPLRGSETQYF.

V usage is TRBV5-1 and J usage is TRBJ2-3, with TRBD2 as a possible D gene (6 bases). Germline-derived CDR1 and CDR2 are SGHRS and YFSETQ. There are 16 residues in the CDR3. The V end was cut by 6 bases, the J end by 9 bases, with 26 bases between. In DNA form, the CDR3 reads TGCGCCAGCACCCCTGGGGTAGCGGCAGAGATGAAGACGCAGTATTTT. Translating gives CASTPGVAAEMKTQYF.

This chain links TRBV5-1 with TRBJ2-3; D uncertain. Trimming cost V 2 bases and J 0 bases, with 7 bases left between them. CDR1 SGHRS and CDR2 YFSETQ come from the germline V gene. The length of the CDR3 is 14 residues. CDR3 in DNA: TGCGCCAGCAGCTTTTTGGCTAGCACAGATACGCAGTATTTT. Translated, it gives CASSFLASTDTQYF.

The chain uses TRBV7-2 and TRBJ2-1; TRBD2 agrees at 9 bases. CDR3 size: 15 residues. Germline V lookup: CDR1 SGHTA, CDR2 FQGNSA. V was pared by 6 bases and J by 6 bases, with 9 bases of the junction left unmatched. The CDR3 loop reads CASRMRLAVSNEQFF. The CDR3, as DNA: TGTGCCAGCAGGATGAGACTAGCGGTTTCCAATGAGCAGTTCTTC.

CDR3 sequence: CSVDRETGGTEAFF. The CDR3 nucleotides read TGCAGCGTTGATCGTGAGACAGGGGGCACTGAAGCTTTCTTT. This chain joins TRBV29-1 and TRBJ1-1; 9 nucleotides agree with TRBD1. Germline trimming cut 3 bases from V and 4 bases from J; bases unmatched to any gene: 6. CDR3 length equals 14 residues. Germline V CDR1 and CDR2: SQVTM, ANQGSEA.

This chain joins TRBV6-5 and TRBJ2-5, with D tentatively TRBD1 (6 bases). The V gene lost 6 bases and the J gene lost 5 bases, with 13 bases spanning the gap. The CDR3 is 13 amino acids. The germline V gene encodes CDR1 MNHEY and CDR2 SVGAGI. For the CDR3, the DNA is TGTGCCAGCAGACCAGGGGTGGGGGAGACCCAGTACTTC. Amino acid sequence: CASRPGVGETQYF.

The rearrangement uses TRBV6-5 and TRBJ1-5; D is perhaps TRBD1 (6 bases). Looked up from germline, CDR1 is MNHEY and CDR2 is SVGAGI. V dropped 0 bases and J dropped 5 bases, with 14 bases sitting between them. The CDR3 sequence is 16 residues long. The CDR3 region has the DNA TGTGCCAGCAGTTACTCTGGGGCAGGGGATCATCAGCCCCAGCATTTT. Translating it yields CASSYSGAGDHQPQHF.

The V call is TRBV7-6, the J call TRBJ2-3, with 8 nucleotides matching TRBD2. The CDR3 is 15 residues long. The germline V gene has CDR1 SGHVS and CDR2 FNYEAQ. J gave up 2 bases and V 3 bases, and 4 bases lay outside the gene matches. The CDR3 loop reads CASSFPGRATDTQYF. CDR3 sequence (DNA): TGTGCCAGCAGCTTCCCCGGGAGGGCCACAGATACGCAGTATTTT.